One sample yielded the 14 T cell receptor beta chains listed below, sequenced in a study of blood T cell repertoires in COVID-19. TCRdb keeps only in-frame clones here, not all; method: immunoSEQ multiplex PCR. The sample yields about 250,000 clones, under 85% seen once. The material sequenced was peripheral blood. Receptors originate from a human donor in a cohort sampled during active COVID-19.

A single count supports this clone. This same CDR3 is encoded by further DNA sequences in the sample. The rearrangement links TRBV18 to TRBJ1-5; weak D call: TRBD1 (5 bases). V lost 6 bases, J lost 2 bases, and 14 bases lay in between. Per germline, CDR1 KGHSH and CDR2 LQKENI. The CDR3 is 15 amino acids. The CDR3: CASSPRGTGNQPQHF. Written as DNA, the CDR3 is TGTGCCAGCTCTCCCCGCGGGACGGGCAATCAGCCCCAGCATTTT.

The chain recombines TRBV27 with TRBJ2-5, with 10 bases aligning to TRBD2. V was pared by 2 bases and J by 4 bases, with 4 bases of the junction left unmatched. CDR3 length: 15 amino acids. The germline V gene has CDR1 MNHEY and CDR2 SMNVEV (reference sequence). In nucleotides, the CDR3 is TGTGCCAGCAGTTTAACGCTAGCGGGGGCAGAGACCCAGTACTTC. Protein product: CASSLTLAGAETQYF.

Comment on this clone: A junction boundary mismatches the germline segment, possibly from a read error. V and J are TRBV5-6 and TRBJ1-2, with D unclear. Germline CDR1 and CDR2: SGHDT and YYEEEE. This CDR3 has 14 amino acids. CDR3 bases: TGTGCCAGCAGCTTGTTTGGGCTAAAGTCCCCCTGTCTCTTC. This gives the protein CASSLFGLKSPCLF.

The chain carries TRBV30 and TRBJ2-5, with TRBD1 matching 10 bases. Germline V gene lookup returns CDR1 GTSNPN and CDR2 SVGIG (reference sequence). V lost 4 bases and J lost 7; bases outside the gene matches: 15. This CDR3 comprises 16 residues. DNA of the CDR3: TGTGCCTGGACCCGGACAGGGGGGATTTTAGGTGGGACCCAGTACTTC. This sequence encodes CAWTRTGGILGGTQYF.

This clone has a single count. DNA of the CDR3: TGTGCCAGCAGCTCTCCGACCCCAGGAGGAGAGCAGTACTTC. It encodes CASSSPTPGGEQYF. The chain links TRBV5-4 to TRBJ2-7, with D perhaps matching TRBD2 (5 bases). This CDR3 region has 14 residues. Germline V gene sequence: CDR1 SGHNT, CDR2 YYREEE (reference sequence). V lost 3 bases, J lost 7 bases, and 17 bases lay in between.

The chain's CDR3 is CASSLGGLGQETQYF. CDR3 sequence (DNA): TGTGCCAGCAGCTTAGGCGGACTAGGACAAGAGACCCAGTACTTC. The chain uses TRBV11-3 and TRBJ2-5, with 7 bases fitting TRBD2. Germline V gives CDR1 SGHNT, CDR2 YENEEA. There are 15 residues in the CDR3. V lost 1 base and J lost 2; bases outside the gene matches: 4.

The chain links TRBV19 to TRBJ1-5; D remains ambiguous. V dropped 6 bases and J dropped 9 bases, with 18 bases sitting between them. The germline CDR1 and CDR2 sequences are LNHDA and SQIVND (reference sequence). The CDR3 loop spans 14 amino acids. CDR3 DNA: TGTGCCAGTAGCGGAAGTTTCCCCTCGGGGCCCCAGCATTTT. Its protein product is CASSGSFPSGPQHF.

This chain links TRBV5-6 with TRBJ2-7; TRBD1 matches 9 bases. The germline CDR1 and CDR2 sequences are SGHDT and YYEEEE. Trimming removed 4 bases from V and 5 bases from J; junction bases left unmatched: 7. The length of the CDR3 is 14 residues. The CDR3: CASSGGTGRDEQYF. CDR3 nucleotide sequence: TGTGCCAGCAGCGGGGGGACAGGGCGTGACGAGCAGTACTTC.

The chain joins TRBV27 to TRBJ1-1; 7 nucleotides line up with TRBD1. The CDR3 runs 15 residues. Germline V gene lookup returns CDR1 MNHEY and CDR2 SMNVEV (reference sequence). V lost 0 bases to trimming and J lost 4 bases; unmatched junction nucleotides: 5. CDR3 in amino acids: CASSLSGGLGTEAFF. CDR3 sequence (DNA): TGTGCCAGCAGTTTATCAGGGGGCTTGGGCACTGAAGCTTTCTTT.

This chain connects TRBV14 to TRBJ2-3; 8 bases are a match to TRBD2. This CDR3 spans 15 amino acids. The V gene end was trimmed by 4 bases and the J gene end by 0 bases; junction bases not matched to a gene: 3. From germline, CDR1 is SGHDN and CDR2 FVKESK. The CDR3 loop is CASSPSGGSTDTQYF. The CDR3 DNA follows: TGTGCCAGCAGCCCGAGCGGGGGTAGCACAGATACGCAGTATTTT.

This sequence joins TRBV19 and TRBJ1-2, with 7 nucleotides matching TRBD1. The CDR3 has 13 amino acids. V was clipped by 6 bases and J by 2 bases; unmatched bases: 3. Germline V gene lookup returns CDR1 LNHDA and CDR2 SQIVND (reference sequence). The CDR3 DNA reads TGTGCCAGTAGATGGGACAGCAACTATGGCTACACCTTC. Encoded protein: CASRWDSNYGYTF. Combining the CDR3 with reference TRBV19 and TRBJ1-2 gives the whole variable domain DGGITQSPKYLFRKEGQNVTLSCEQNLNHDAMYWYRQDPGQGLRLIYYSQIVNDFQKGDIAEGYSVSREKKESFPLTVTSAQKNPTAFYLCASRWDSNYGYTFGSGTRLTVV.

V is TRBV5-4 and J is TRBJ1-2; 8 nucleotides line up with TRBD1. The CDR3 length is 13 residues. CDR1 SGHNT and CDR2 YYREEE come from the germline V gene (reference sequence). J was trimmed by 6 bases and V by 3 bases; bases with no gene match: 4. CDR3 nucleotide sequence: TGTGCCAGCAGCTCGGACAGGGCTAATGGCTACACCTTC. It is translated as CASSSDRANGYTF.

The chain combines TRBV28 with TRBJ2-7; D is undetermined. The CDR3 has 15 residues. Germline V gene lookup returns CDR1 MDHEN and CDR2 SYDVKM. V dropped 5 bases and J dropped 1 base, with 15 bases sitting between them. The CDR3 DNA reads TGTGCCAGCAGTCCGCCTCCGACTGGTTCCTACGAGCAGTACTTC. Its translation is CASSPPPTGSYEQYF.

This clone was recorded at least ten times. The chain couples TRBV15 to TRBJ2-1; D gene ambiguous. Trimming took off 0 bases at V and 1 base at J, with 7 bases between the two ends. CDR3 size: 15 residues. Looked up from germline, CDR1 is LNHNV and CDR2 is YYDKDF (reference sequence). CDR3 nucleotide sequence: TGTGCCACCAGCAGAGAACGAGGTTCCTACAATGAGCAGTTCTTC. Protein: CATSRERGSYNEQFF.